This T cell receptor (beta chain) was sequenced in a study of beta chain features in type 1 diabetes. Of the isolated RNA, all was reverse transcribed, and so the sequenced material was expressed TCRB transcripts. Repertoires were generated with immunoSEQ multiplex PCR, while TCRdb's copy carries only in-frame clones and drops some. The table includes 400,000 to 600,000 clones, about 30% detected once. Post-sort purity exceeded 95% for all sorted populations. In germline, CDR1 is SEHNR, CDR2 FQNEAQ (reference sequence). V dropped 5 bases and J dropped 1 base, with 11 bases sitting between them. The CDR3 is 15 amino acids.

The specimen was naive CD4+ T cells from blood. The J gene is TRBJ2-2, the V gene TRBV7-9; tentatively, D is TRBD1 or TRBD2 (5 bases each). This TCR derives from a young man in good health. The CDR3 loop reads CASSPGTLNTGELFF. The CDR3 nucleotides are TGTGCCAGCAGCCCTGGGACCCTGAACACCGGGGAGCTGTTTTTT.